This T cell receptor (beta chain) was documented in a study of blood T cell repertoires in COVID-19. With 3 bases removed from V and 4 bases from J, the gap between germline ends came to 9 bases. The CDR3 contains 14 residues. CDR1 LGHDT and CDR2 YNNKEL come from the germline V gene (reference sequence). The repertoire was sequenced with immunoSEQ multiplex PCR; TCRdb's copy has only in-frame clones and lacks some. The repertoire holds 190,000 or so clones, with more than 85% as singletons. Concerning this clone itself: The sample contains more than one DNA sequence encoding this CDR3.

The clonotype originates from a woman in her thirties with active or convalescent COVID-19. The chain recombines TRBV3-1 (or the pseudogene TRBV3-2) with TRBJ1-4; tentatively, D is TRBD1 (6 bases). The sample comprised peripheral blood. CDR3 in DNA: TGTGCCAGCAGCCAGGGCAGGGGTAATGAAAAACTGTTTTTT. As protein: CASSQGRGNEKLFF.